These T cell receptor beta chains were read from a single sample in a study of cytomegalovirus exposure and HLA in healthy donors. Profiled with immunoSEQ multiplex PCR; TCRdb holds only in-frame clones, not every one. The data hold about 98,000 clones, with 80% to 85% observed a single time. Sequencing was carried out using PBMCs. Source of these receptors: a man in his forties in good health and CMV-seronegative. CDR3s include the opening cysteine and the closing phenylalanine or tryptophan. A D gene is named only where the DNA matches it firmly. Clone sizes are given selectively: once, few, many, or a class where the clone is expanded.

v_gene,d_gene,j_gene,abundance,len,CDR3aa,CDR3nt
TRBV30,TRBD1,TRBJ1-5,NA,13,CAWSVGGGQPQHF,TGTGCCTGGAGTGTAGGGGGCGGTCAGCCCCAGCATTTT
TRBV29-1,NA,TRBJ1-2,NA,14,CSVVEPEAGYGYTF,TGCAGCGTTGTAGAACCCGAAGCAGGCTATGGCTACACCTTC
TRBV4-2,NA,TRBJ1-5,NA,16,CASSQDRTLSNQPQHF,TGTGCCAGCAGCCAAGACCGGACACTTAGCAATCAGCCCCAGCATTTT
TRBV7-8,TRBD1,TRBJ2-5,NA,15,CASSLNPGQGETQYF,TGTGCCAGCAGCTTAAACCCGGGACAGGGGGAGACCCAGTACTTC
TRBV15,TRBD2,TRBJ2-3,once,15,CATSSSGGNTDTQYF,TGTGCCACCAGCAGTAGCGGGGGGAACACAGATACGCAGTATTTT
TRBV5-6,TRBD2,TRBJ2-3,NA,15,CASSLTAGGTDTQYF,TGTGCCAGCAGCTTGACAGCGGGGGGCACAGATACGCAGTATTTT
TRBV11-2,NA,TRBJ2-7,NA,11,CASSLRGEQYF,TGTGCCAGCAGCTTACGGGGGGAGCAGTACTTC
TRBV5-1,TRBD1,TRBJ2-5,NA,15,CASSLGTDVLETQYF,TGCGCCAGCAGCTTAGGGACAGACGTTTTGGAGACCCAGTACTTC
TRBV7-2,TRBD2,TRBJ2-3,NA,18,CASSSGTSRGLSTDTQYF,TGTGCCAGCAGCTCCGGGACTAGTCGGGGATTGTCCACAGATACGCAGTATTTT
TRBV7-8,NA,TRBJ1-5,NA,16,CASSLEGIHRNQPQHF,TGTGCCAGCAGCTTAGAGGGGATTCATCGGAATCAGCCCCAGCATTTT
TRBV10-3,NA,TRBJ1-2,NA,12,CAISTHEYGYTF,TGTGCCATCTCCACTCACGAATATGGCTACACCTTC
TRBV11-3,NA,TRBJ1-6,NA,15,CASSLGTGLNSPLHF,TGTGCCAGCAGCTTAGGAACAGGGCTGAATTCACCCCTCCACTTT
TRBV7-9,NA,TRBJ2-7,NA,14,CASSAVGGPYEQYF,TGTGCCAGCAGCGCGGTAGGGGGACCCTACGAGCAGTACTTC
TRBV6-1,NA,TRBJ2-3,NA,14,CASWRVGSTDTQYF,TGTGCCAGCTGGCGGGTAGGATCGACAGATACGCAGTATTTT
TRBV7-2,NA,TRBJ1-1,NA,14,CASSPQRGGTEAFF,TGTGCCAGCAGCCCACAGAGGGGGGGCACTGAAGCCTTCTTT
TRBV6-6,TRBD1,TRBJ1-3,few,14,CASSYSEGANTIYF,TGTGCCAGCAGTTACTCGGAGGGGGCGAACACCATATATTTT
TRBV19,TRBD1,TRBJ2-2,NA,15,CASSSPGGMAGELFF,TGTGCCAGTAGTTCCCCAGGGGGCATGGCCGGGGAGCTGTTTTTT
TRBV6-1,NA,TRBJ1-3,NA,16,CASSEALTVSGNTIYF,TGTGCCAGCAGTGAAGCTTTAACTGTCTCTGGAAACACCATATATTTT
TRBV15,TRBD1,TRBJ1-2,few,18,CATSRDQGTGWFKDGYTF,TGTGCCACCAGCAGAGATCAAGGGACAGGCTGGTTTAAGGATGGCTACACCTTC
TRBV2,NA,TRBJ1-5,NA,14,CASTYLPGDQPQHF,TGTGCCAGCACCTACCTACCAGGCGATCAGCCCCAGCATTTT
TRBV5-4,NA,TRBJ2-3,NA,15,CASSFQGQDADTQYF,TGTGCCAGCAGCTTTCAGGGGCAGGACGCAGATACGCAGTATTTT
TRBV5-8,NA,TRBJ2-6,NA,16,CASSITGNSGANVLTF,TGTGCCAGCAGCATTACAGGGAACTCTGGGGCCAACGTCCTGACTTTC
TRBV19,TRBD2,TRBJ2-2,NA,16,CASSTTSAENTGELFF,TGTGCCAGTAGTACGACTAGCGCGGAGAACACCGGGGAGCTGTTTTTT
TRBV5-1,NA,TRBJ2-3,NA,16,CASSLGLAGPTDTQYF,TGCGCCAGCAGCTTGGGCCTGGCGGGGCCCACAGATACGCAGTATTTT
TRBV28,NA,TRBJ1-4,NA,15,CASTPSRGSNEKLFF,TGTGCCAGCACGCCCTCGCGGGGAAGTAATGAAAAACTGTTTTTT
TRBV11-2,TRBD1,TRBJ2-2,NA,15,CASSSGTGGTGELFF,TGTGCCAGCAGCTCCGGGACAGGGGGCACCGGGGAGCTGTTTTTT
TRBV4-1,TRBD2,TRBJ2-1,NA,17,CASSQAPRLAISDEQFF,TGCGCCAGCAGCCAAGCCCCGCGACTAGCAATATCCGATGAGCAGTTCTTC
TRBV28,TRBD2,TRBJ2-1,NA,14,CASSFSGGRDEQFF,TGTGCCAGCAGTTTTAGCGGGGGACGGGATGAGCAGTTCTTC
TRBV19,NA,TRBJ2-7,NA,15,CASSIQTGLLHEQYF,TGTGCCAGTAGTATACAGACAGGTCTTCTACACGAGCAGTACTTC
TRBV7-2,TRBD1,TRBJ2-1,few,13,CASSLRRGNEQFF,TGTGCCAGCAGCTTACGCAGGGGGAATGAGCAGTTCTTC
TRBV2,NA,TRBJ2-7,few,14,CASKRTGNSYEQYF,TGTGCCAGCAAGCGTACAGGCAACTCCTACGAGCAGTACTTC
TRBV6-1,NA,TRBJ1-1,NA,13,CASSKGRGTEAFF,TGTGCCAGCAGTAAGGGCCGGGGCACTGAAGCTTTCTTT
TRBV14,TRBD1,TRBJ2-2,NA,15,CASSQAGGNTGELFF,TGTGCCAGCAGCCAAGCAGGGGGCAACACCGGGGAGCTGTTTTTT
TRBV29-1,NA,TRBJ2-3,NA,13,CSVEEGAGDTQYF,TGCAGCGTTGAGGAGGGCGCAGGAGATACGCAGTATTTT
TRBV9,TRBD1,TRBJ1-6,few,15,CASSAQGNYNSPLHF,TGTGCCAGCAGCGCACAGGGGAACTATAATTCACCCCTCCACTTT
TRBV7-9,NA,TRBJ1-4,NA,17,CASSLGVSGATNEKLFF,TGTGCCAGCAGCTTAGGTGTGTCCGGGGCAACTAATGAAAAACTGTTTTTT
TRBV5-1,NA,TRBJ2-2,NA,14,CASSYNRNSGELFF,TGCGCCAGCAGCTATAACAGGAATTCCGGGGAGCTGTTTTTT
TRBV11-2,NA,TRBJ2-2,NA,16,CASSLGQLMNTGELFF,TGTGCCAGCAGCTTAGGACAGTTGATGAACACCGGGGAGCTGTTTTTT
TRBV15,TRBD2,TRBJ2-6,once,17,CATSRWGGGTGANVLTF,TGTGCCACCAGCAGATGGGGGGGAGGTACTGGGGCCAACGTCCTGACTTTC
TRBV5-4,TRBD2,TRBJ2-3,few,16,CASSLRERGRGDTQYF,TGTGCCAGCAGCTTGAGGGAGCGGGGGAGGGGAGATACGCAGTATTTT
TRBV28,NA,TRBJ2-7,NA,13,CASSSGREYEQYF,TGTGCCAGCAGTTCGGGACGGGAGTACGAGCAGTACTTC
TRBV4-1,NA,TRBJ2-2,NA,14,CASSQDFVSGELFF,TGCGCCAGCAGCCAAGATTTTGTTTCGGGGGAGCTGTTTTTT
TRBV4-3,TRBD1,TRBJ2-5,NA,14,CASSQGQGGETQYF,TGCGCCAGCAGCCAGGGACAGGGTGGAGAGACCCAGTACTTC
TRBV6-5,NA,TRBJ1-1,NA,14,CASSYPGVIPEAFF,TGTGCCAGCAGTTACCCGGGGGTGATTCCCGAAGCTTTCTTT
TRBV27,NA,TRBJ1-1,NA,14,CASSLDMGNTEAFF,TGTGCCAGCAGTTTGGACATGGGGAACACTGAAGCTTTCTTT
TRBV10-3,TRBD1,TRBJ1-4,NA,14,CAISEGQGSQKLFF,TGTGCCATCAGTGAGGGACAGGGTAGTCAAAAACTGTTTTTT
TRBV4-1,TRBD1,TRBJ1-1,NA,16,CASSSPGRGQNTEAFF,TGCGCCAGCAGCTCCCCGGGAAGGGGGCAGAACACTGAAGCTTTCTTT
TRBV7-6,NA,TRBJ1-1,NA,16,CASRPWGGAANTEAFF,TGTGCCAGCAGACCCTGGGGGGGGGCGGCGAACACTGAAGCTTTCTTT
TRBV19,TRBD1,TRBJ2-7,few,14,CASRPQGQAGEQYF,TGTGCCAGTCGCCCTCAGGGACAGGCGGGCGAGCAGTACTTC
TRBV5-4,TRBD1,TRBJ1-1,NA,16,CASSLGGQEVGTEAFF,TGTGCCAGCAGCTTGGGGGGACAGGAGGTAGGCACTGAAGCTTTCTTT
TRBV2,NA,TRBJ2-7,NA,17,CASSAVGGPKPSYEQYF,TGTGCCAGCAGTGCAGTGGGGGGGCCTAAACCTTCCTACGAGCAGTACTTC
TRBV9,TRBD1,TRBJ2-1,NA,16,CASSVTPGQGVREQFF,TGTGCCAGCAGCGTGACCCCGGGACAGGGAGTTCGTGAGCAGTTCTTC
TRBV7-3,NA,TRBJ1-5,NA,15,CASSLIAGSTDTQHF,TGTGCCAGCAGCTTAATAGCGGGGAGCACAGATACGCAGCATTTT
TRBV6-1,NA,TRBJ1-2,NA,13,CASLAGGSYGYTF,TGTGCCAGCCTCGCCGGGGGGAGCTATGGCTACACCTTC
TRBV7-8,TRBD1,TRBJ2-5,NA,15,CASSQYRGWGETQYF,TGTGCCAGCAGCCAATACAGGGGTTGGGGAGAGACCCAGTACTTC
TRBV5-1,NA,TRBJ1-6,NA,16,CASSFTGSSYNSPLHF,TGCGCCAGCAGCTTTACAGGGAGCTCCTATAATTCACCCCTCCACTTT
TRBV5-1,TRBD2,TRBJ2-3,NA,16,CASSRTSGGITDTQYF,TGCGCCAGCAGCAGGACTAGCGGGGGGATCACAGATACGCAGTATTTT
TRBV18,NA,TRBJ2-7,NA,13,CASSADSLTEQYF,TGTGCCAGCTCAGCCGACAGCCTGACCGAGCAGTACTTC
TRBV4-1,TRBD1,TRBJ1-1,NA,16,CASSHSVGTGSPKAFF,TGCGCCAGCAGCCATAGCGTCGGGACAGGCTCTCCAAAAGCTTTCTTT
TRBV12-5,NA,TRBJ2-3,NA,16,CASGPTPYRGTDTQYF,TGTGCTAGTGGTCCAACACCCTACAGGGGCACAGATACGCAGTATTTT